This T cell receptor (beta chain) was profiled in a study of cytomegalovirus exposure and HLA in healthy donors (dated by TCRdb to between 2016 and 2019). Notes on the research overall: According to an earlier analysis of a few hundred of the donors, roughly 180 million T cells yielded 117 million unique TCR beta sequences and around 300 Gb of sequence data. Both class I and class II loci were covered by HLA typing, at four-digit resolution. The study used immunosequencing to profile the T cell repertoires of under 700 subjects and linked those repertoires to cytomegalovirus serostatus. Every repertoire in the discovery cohort had been generated on one and the same sequencing platform. An early release covering about 600 HLA-typed donors comprised about 300 gigabases of sequencing data and about 90 million unique TCR sequences. The study aimed to test whether cataloging public T cell receptors could reveal signatures of past pathogen exposure. On average, around 230,000 unique TCR beta nucleotide sequences were sequenced per donor among a few hundred genotyped donors of the cohort, with roughly 18% of those sequences being non-productive. An earlier analysis of approximately 630 of the donors applied high-throughput TCR beta sequencing to assess whether each TCR beta V gene segment acted as functional or pseudogenic. To predict cytomegalovirus infection status, the study combined high-throughput TCR immunosequencing, statistical association of individual TCRs with disease status, and machine learning. Among the approximately 400 genotyped donors, around 79% belonged to the genetic ancestry cluster associated with self-reported Caucasian donors. A later analysis re-analyzed previously published TCR beta repertoires from roughly 630 donors and added high-resolution HLA genotyping to study TCR occurrence patterns. Five DR-DQ haplotypes were treated as single units for association and clustering because of strong linkage in the cohort. Typing coverage varied by locus: roughly 629-630 donors for A, B, C, DRB1 and DQB1; more than 500 for DQA1; around 570 for DPA1; roughly 470 for DPB1. In a later genetic analysis, genome-wide SNP genotypes for about three fifths of the 666 donors were used, and that subset was treated as a discovery cohort. Rather than drawing on any new phenotypic data, the later analysis identified candidate immune exposures from TCR beta sequences and the way those sequences occurred across donors. In addition to the first cohort of roughly 700 subjects, a separate validation cohort of approximately 130 different subjects was used. Donor age, sex, ethnicity and CMV serostatus were collected together with the repertoire data. Broader findings and caveats from the paper: The study gave a list of under 200 TCR beta chains associated with cytomegalovirus. In both the original and validation cohorts, the classifier was reported to diagnose cytomegalovirus status with high specificity and sensitivity. Some IMGT-functional V segments, including TRBV6-2 and TRBV6-3, could not be told apart with the 87-base-pair reads, so those segments were excluded. A later analysis found that most CMV-associated TCR beta chains appeared HLA-restricted, with HLA associations seemingly driven largely by CMV exposure. Several of the top co-occurrence clusters appeared to be linked to parvovirus B19, influenza, CMV and Epstein-Barr virus, according to a later analysis. Compared with the roughly 600-donor mean, donors in an Asian-associated ancestry cluster had fewer N-insertions in productive TCRs, according to a later genetic analysis. A later analysis found that HLA-associated TCR beta chains were more clonally expanded and had lower generation probabilities than equally common non-associated chains. A group of highly shared sequence variants was considered likely to be a technical artifact of the sequencing pipeline. Around 16 rarely observed V segments, including chromosome 9 orphons, were excluded from the earlier analysis of a few hundred of the donors because counts were too low. Roughly uniform sequencing depth across donors was assumed in presence/absence analyses, although this assumption may not hold. In this cohort, only TCR beta chains were sequenced, and detectable features were limited by the absence of alpha or paired-chain data. Three of the identified cytomegalovirus-associated TCR beta chains were confirmed in vitro to be specific for cytomegalovirus antigens. In a later analysis, the rate of TCR association differed among HLA loci, with DRB1 alleles having the most associated TCRs and HLA-C alleles having the fewest. When HLA alleles, especially DR and DQ, strongly co-occurred, TCR associations were difficult to assign to individual alleles. An association between a missense DCLRE1C variant and V-gene and J-gene trimming of TCR beta chains was found in a later genetic analysis and replicated in an independent cohort. A further reported finding was that TCR beta sequences accurately predicted the HLA-A and HLA-B alleles for most subjects in the first cohort. CMV serostatus was the only immune exposure information available for the cohort. Correlated functional status among segregating V segments might reflect linkage disequilibrium, but an unknown experimental factor could not be ruled out. A later analysis associated 16,951 TCR beta sequences with specific HLA alleles at a false discovery rate of 0.05. Because some donors lacked HLA typing at each locus, the association tests relied only on the typed subset. Most TCR sequences were seen in very few donors, while some public TCRs were found in many individuals. It was suggested by the authors that the approach could potentially be generalized to other disease states and immunological phenotypes. In an earlier analysis of approximately 590 of the donors, most TCR beta V segments appeared in productive rearrangements about 87% or about 30% of the time, broadly matching IMGT annotations.

The cohort consisted of 670 or so healthy bone marrow donors. At the time of sampling, every cohort member was nominally healthy, though immune exposures that went unrecorded were likely present. The donor was CMV seronegative and was included in the group of 352 seronegative cohort members. A peripheral blood sample was collected from each donor, and TCR beta sequencing was performed on peripheral blood mononuclear cells. Genomic DNA was extracted from the blood cell samples with the Qiagen DNeasy Blood Extraction Kit. The library was made by the immunoSEQ multiplex PCR assay. For the multiplex PCR, a mixture combining 60 forward primers for TCR Vbeta segments and 13 reverse primers for TCR Jbeta segments was used. The CDR3 region of rearranged TCR beta genes was amplified from genomic DNA with a multiplex PCR assay. Amplified TCR beta libraries were sequenced as 87-base-pair reads on the Illumina HiSeq System. In the original analysis: Across the roughly 640 repertoires, a later analysis counted some 81 million unique TCR beta chains, approximately 12 million of which were shared by at least two donors. A nearest-neighbor algorithm error-corrected the raw reads and collapsed the reads into unique sequences, merging closely related sequences to remove PCR and sequencing errors. CDR3 sequences were aligned to IMGT reference sequences to assign V, D and J gene segments. For a sequence to be retained, at least a six-nucleotide match to both a V gene segment and a J gene segment was required. A rearrangement counted as productive if the CDR3 had no stop codons and remained in frame with V and J, and every other rearrangement counted as non-productive. Following IMGT convention, CDR3 was defined as the stretch from the second conserved V-encoded cysteine to the conserved J-encoded phenylalanine. The earlier analysis of 500 to 600 of the donors excluded sequences that lacked an unambiguous match to a single V gene segment. An earlier analysis of approximately 590 of the donors called V segments functional above 56.7% productive rearrangements and segregating when the between-donor standard deviation exceeded 5%. A statistical classification framework was built to diagnose cytomegalovirus status from the catalog of TCR beta chain sequences. V and J gene assignment, in a later analysis, came from comparing TCR nucleotide sequences with IMGT/GENE-DB human TR gene sequences. Using the TCRdist pipeline, a later analysis assigned CDR3 sequences along with most-parsimonious VDJ recombination scenarios. In a later analysis, each TCR beta chain was defined by its CDR3 amino acid sequence together with its V-gene family, and reads lacking a unique V-gene family were excluded. A later analysis removed over 500 highly shared, low-generation-probability nucleotide sequences to deal with suspected cross-contamination and a sequencing artifact. In a later analysis, a clonal expansion index was calculated for each public chain from normalized within-repertoire ranks of inferred template counts. A later analysis computed generation probabilities with a VDJ recombination model fitted to out-of-frame rearrangements, and checked the results against IGoR. In a later analysis, hypergeometric tests were used to score TCR-TCR, TCR-HLA and TCR-CMV co-occurrence, with a repertoire-size bias correction applied to TCR pairs. To estimate false discovery rates, a later analysis permuted the HLA or CMV assignments 20 times. In a later analysis, co-occurring TCRs were grouped using DBSCAN, and TCRdist sequence similarity was added for clustering within HLA-allele-positive subsets. Repertoires with fewer than 30,000 or more than 120,000 public chains, plus five repertoires with anomalous nucleotide sharing, were excluded from co-occurrence clustering. TCRdb holds this immuneACCESS table with in-frame rearrangements only. Some clones are missing; in checked studies, unresolved V genes explain under half, and the rest has no known cause. The V and J calls and clone size were taken over from that table, and D and trimming were inferred from the DNA. In all, the sample holds 69,000 or so clones, and 75% to 80% of those were seen once. The ten largest make up more than 2.5% of the sample.

As concerns this clone: No cognate antigen has been identified for it. Per-base qualities were not stored, and no clone one base away is much larger.

The CDR3 runs 16 amino acids, cysteine and phenylalanine included. CDR3 DNA only is kept here, 48 bases in frame from base 1. Germline trimming: 1 base from V, 0 bases from J; junction bases outside gene matches: 4. According to the germline V gene, CDR1 reads LGHNA and CDR2 reads YSLEER. This clonotype was sampled from a young man in good health and CMV-seronegative. The chain uses TRBV4-3 and TRBJ2-5; TRBD1 matches 8 bases in the middle. Input material: PBMCs. The CDR3 protein is CASSQAHRGNQETQYF. The DNA is as follows: TGCGCCAGCAGCCAAGCTCACAGGGGGAACCAAGAGACCCAGTACTTC.